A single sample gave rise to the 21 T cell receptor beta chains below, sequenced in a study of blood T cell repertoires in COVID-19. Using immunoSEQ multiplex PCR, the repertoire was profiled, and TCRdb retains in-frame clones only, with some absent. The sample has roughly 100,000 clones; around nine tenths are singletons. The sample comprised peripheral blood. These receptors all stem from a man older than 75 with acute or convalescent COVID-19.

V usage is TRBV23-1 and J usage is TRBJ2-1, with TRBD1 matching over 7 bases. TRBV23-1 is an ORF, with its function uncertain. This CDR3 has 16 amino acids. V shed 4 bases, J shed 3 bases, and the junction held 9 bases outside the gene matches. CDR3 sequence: CASSLSGQGVYNEQFF. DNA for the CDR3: TGCGCCAGCAGTCTCTCGGGGCAGGGGGTCTACAATGAGCAGTTCTTC.

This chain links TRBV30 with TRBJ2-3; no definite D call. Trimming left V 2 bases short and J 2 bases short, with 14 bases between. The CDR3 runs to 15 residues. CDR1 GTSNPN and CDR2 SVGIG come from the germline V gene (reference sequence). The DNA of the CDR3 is TGTGCCTGGAGTAGACTCGGCAAGAACACAGATACGCAGTATTTT. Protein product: CAWSRLGKNTDTQYF.

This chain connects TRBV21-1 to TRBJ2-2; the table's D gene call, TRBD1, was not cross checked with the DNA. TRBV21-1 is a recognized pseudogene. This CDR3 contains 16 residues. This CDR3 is CASSKAGGRNTGELFF. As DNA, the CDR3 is TGTGCCAGCAGCAAAGCAGGGGGCCGGAACACCGGGGAGCTGTTTTTT.

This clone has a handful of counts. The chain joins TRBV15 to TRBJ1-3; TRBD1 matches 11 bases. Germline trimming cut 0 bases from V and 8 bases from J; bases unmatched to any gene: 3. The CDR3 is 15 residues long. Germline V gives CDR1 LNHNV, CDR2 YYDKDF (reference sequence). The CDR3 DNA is TGTGCCACCAGCAGAGATAAGGGACAGGGGGACACCATATATTTT. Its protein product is CATSRDKGQGDTIYF.

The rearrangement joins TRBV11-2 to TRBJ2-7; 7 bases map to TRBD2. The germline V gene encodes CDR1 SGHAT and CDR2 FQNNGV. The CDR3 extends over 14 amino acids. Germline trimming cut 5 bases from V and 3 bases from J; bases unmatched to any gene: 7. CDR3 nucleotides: TGTGCCAGCAGCCAACCGGGACTAATCTACGAGCAGTACTTC. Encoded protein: CASSQPGLIYEQYF.

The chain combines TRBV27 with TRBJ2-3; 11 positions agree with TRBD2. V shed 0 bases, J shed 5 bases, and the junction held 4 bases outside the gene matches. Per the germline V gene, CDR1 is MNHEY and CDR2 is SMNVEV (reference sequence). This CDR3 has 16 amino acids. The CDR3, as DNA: TGTGCCAGCAGTTTATCGGCACTAGCGGGAGTAGATACGCAGTATTTT. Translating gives CASSLSALAGVDTQYF.

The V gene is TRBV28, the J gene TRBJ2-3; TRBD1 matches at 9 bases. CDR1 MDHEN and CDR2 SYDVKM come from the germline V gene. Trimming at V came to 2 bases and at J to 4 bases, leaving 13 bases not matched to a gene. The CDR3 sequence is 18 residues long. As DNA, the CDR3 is TGTGCCAGCAGTTTACTCCAGCCGGGACAGGGAGGTCCAGATACGCAGTATTTT. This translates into CASSLLQPGQGGPDTQYF.

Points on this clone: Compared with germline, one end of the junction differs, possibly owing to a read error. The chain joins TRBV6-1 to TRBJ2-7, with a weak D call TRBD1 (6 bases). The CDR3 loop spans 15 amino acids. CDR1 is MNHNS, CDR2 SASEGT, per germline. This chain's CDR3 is CASSESWGQPYGQYF. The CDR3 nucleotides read TGTGCCAGCAGTGAATCTTGGGGGCAGCCCTACGGGCAGTACTTC.

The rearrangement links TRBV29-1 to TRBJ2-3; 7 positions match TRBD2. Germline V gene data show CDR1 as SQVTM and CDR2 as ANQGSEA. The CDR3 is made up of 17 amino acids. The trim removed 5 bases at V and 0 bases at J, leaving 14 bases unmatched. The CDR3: CSVRTHGSSGSTDTQYF. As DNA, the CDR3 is TGCAGCGTTCGCACCCATGGGTCTAGCGGTAGCACAGATACGCAGTATTTT.

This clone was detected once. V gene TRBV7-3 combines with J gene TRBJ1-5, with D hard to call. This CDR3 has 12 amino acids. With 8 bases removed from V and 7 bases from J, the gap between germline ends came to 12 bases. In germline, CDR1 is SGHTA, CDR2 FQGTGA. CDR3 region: CASGRVEQPQHF. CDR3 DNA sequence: TGTGCCAGCGGGAGGGTAGAACAGCCCCAGCATTTT.

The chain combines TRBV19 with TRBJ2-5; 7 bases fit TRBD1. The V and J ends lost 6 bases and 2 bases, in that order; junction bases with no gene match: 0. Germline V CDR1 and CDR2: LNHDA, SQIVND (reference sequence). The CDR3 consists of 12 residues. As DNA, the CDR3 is TGTGCCAGTAGGGGACAGCAAGAGACCCAGTACTTC. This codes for CASRGQQETQYF.

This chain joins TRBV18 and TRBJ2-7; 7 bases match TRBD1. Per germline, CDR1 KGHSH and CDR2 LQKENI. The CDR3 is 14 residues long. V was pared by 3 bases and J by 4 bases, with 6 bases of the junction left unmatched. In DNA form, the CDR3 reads TGTGCCAGCTCACCCGGAGACAGGGTATACGAGCAGTACTTC. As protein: CASSPGDRVYEQYF.

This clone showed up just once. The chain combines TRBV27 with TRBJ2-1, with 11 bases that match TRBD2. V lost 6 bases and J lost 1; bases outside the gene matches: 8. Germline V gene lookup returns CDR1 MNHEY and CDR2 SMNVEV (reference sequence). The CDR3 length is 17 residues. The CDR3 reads CASRGTSGSRSYNEQFF. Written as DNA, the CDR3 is TGTGCCAGCAGAGGTACTAGCGGGAGTCGGTCCTACAATGAGCAGTTCTTC.

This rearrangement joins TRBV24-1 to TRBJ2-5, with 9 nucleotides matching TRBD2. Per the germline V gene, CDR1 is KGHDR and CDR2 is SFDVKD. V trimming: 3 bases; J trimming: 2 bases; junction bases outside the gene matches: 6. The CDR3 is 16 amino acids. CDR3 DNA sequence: TGTGCCACCAGTGATGGTGGAGCGGGAGGACAAGAGACCCAGTACTTC. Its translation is CATSDGGAGGQETQYF.

The CDR3 loop reads CASSLSARGNQPQHF. The CDR3 bases are TGTGCCAGCAGTTTATCGGCGAGGGGCAATCAGCCCCAGCATTTT. The chain is built from TRBV28 and TRBJ1-5, with D uncertain. The CDR3 sequence is 15 residues long. CDR1 is MDHEN, CDR2 SYDVKM, per germline. The V end lost 1 base, the J end lost 2 bases, and 9 bases lay between the germline ends. Filled out from reference TRBV28 and TRBJ1-5, the complete variable domain reads DVKVTQSSRYLVKRTGEKVFLECVQDMDHENMFWYRQDPGLGLRLIYFSYDVKMKEKGDIPEGYSVSREKKERFSLILESASTNQTSMYLCASSLSARGNQPQHFGDGTRLSIL.

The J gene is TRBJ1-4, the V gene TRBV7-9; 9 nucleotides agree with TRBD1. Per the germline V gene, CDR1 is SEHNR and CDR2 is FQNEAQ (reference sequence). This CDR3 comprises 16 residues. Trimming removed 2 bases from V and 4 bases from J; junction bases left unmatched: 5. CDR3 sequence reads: CASSLSWGQGNEKLFF. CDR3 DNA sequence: TGTGCCAGCAGCTTAAGTTGGGGACAGGGTAATGAAAAACTGTTTTTT. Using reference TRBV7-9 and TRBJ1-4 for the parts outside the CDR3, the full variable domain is DTGVSQNPRHKITKRGQNVTFRCDPISEHNRLYWYRQTLGQGPEFLTYFQNEAQLEKSRLLSDRFSAERPKGSFSTLEIQRTEQGDSAMYLCASSLSWGQGNEKLFFGSGTQLSVL.

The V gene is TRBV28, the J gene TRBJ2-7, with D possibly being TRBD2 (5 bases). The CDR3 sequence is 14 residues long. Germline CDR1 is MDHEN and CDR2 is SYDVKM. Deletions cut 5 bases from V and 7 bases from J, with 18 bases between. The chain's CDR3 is CASSPPQDFREQYF. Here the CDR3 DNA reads TGTGCCAGCAGTCCCCCCCAGGACTTTCGAGAGCAGTACTTC.

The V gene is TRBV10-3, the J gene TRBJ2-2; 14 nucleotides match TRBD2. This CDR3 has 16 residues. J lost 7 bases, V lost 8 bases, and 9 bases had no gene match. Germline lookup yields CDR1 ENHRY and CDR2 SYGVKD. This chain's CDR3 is CAIAGLAGAWGGELFF. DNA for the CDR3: TGTGCCATCGCGGGACTAGCGGGAGCCTGGGGCGGGGAGCTGTTTTTT.

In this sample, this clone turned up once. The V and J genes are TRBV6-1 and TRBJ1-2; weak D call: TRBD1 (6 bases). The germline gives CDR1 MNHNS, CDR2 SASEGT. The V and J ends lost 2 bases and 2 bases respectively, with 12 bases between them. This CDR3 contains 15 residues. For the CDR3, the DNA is TGTGCCAGCAGTGAATCGCAGGGGACGAACTATGGCTACACCTTC. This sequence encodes CASSESQGTNYGYTF.

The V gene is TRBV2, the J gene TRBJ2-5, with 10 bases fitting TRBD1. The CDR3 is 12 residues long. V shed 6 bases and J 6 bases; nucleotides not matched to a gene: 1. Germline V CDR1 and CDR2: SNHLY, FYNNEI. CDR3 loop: CASRGQGKTQYF. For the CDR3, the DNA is TGTGCCAGCAGGGGACAGGGGAAGACCCAGTACTTC.

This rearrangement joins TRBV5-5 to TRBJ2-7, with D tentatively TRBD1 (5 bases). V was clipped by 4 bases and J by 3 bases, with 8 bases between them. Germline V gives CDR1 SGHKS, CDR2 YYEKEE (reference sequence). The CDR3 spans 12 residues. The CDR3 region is CASSIQGYEQYF. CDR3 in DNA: TGTGCCAGCAGCATTCAGGGCTACGAGCAGTACTTC.